This TCR beta chain appears in the sequencing data of a study of Ad26.COV2.S vaccination and SARS-CoV-2 variants. At the level of the study: As a participant in COV1001, the donor was in the Ad26.COV2.S trial arm.

Data came from immunoSEQ multiplex PCR; TCRdb stores just in-frame clones and leaves some out. Of about 280,000 clones in the sample, about 87% were seen once. The treatment denotes: roughly 19 received Ad26.COV2.S at low or high dose, single or two shots; about 5 received placebo; per-sample allocation not given. Samples analyzed were those drawn on day 63 after the first vaccine or placebo injection. The J segment lost 6 bases and the V segment lost 7 bases, leaving 6 bases of the junction unmatched. The CDR3 has 13 amino acids. CDR1 and CDR2 from the germline V gene are SNHLY and FYNNEI. The origin of this receptor is a person aged 18-60 years who received the Ad26.COV2.S COVID-19 vaccine or a placebo. The sequences come from peripheral blood, collected in a trial of Ad26.COV2.S vaccine versus placebo. The rearrangement uses TRBV2 and TRBJ1-5; 7 bases fit TRBD1. The DNA of the CDR3 is TGTGCCAGCAAACAGACAGGGATTCAGCCCCAGCATTTT. Translating it yields CASKQTGIQPQHF.